The 30 T cell receptor beta chains reported below all come from one sample, sequenced in a study of blood T cell repertoires in COVID-19. This table comes from immunoSEQ multiplex PCR, and its TCRdb copy is limited to in-frame clones, with some not included. The sample gives about 81,000 clones, 89% of which show up once; more than 10% is in the top ten. The sample consisted of peripheral blood. These receptors all stem from a man in his 70s with active or convalescent COVID-19.

The CDR3 spells CASSGLAGGREQYF. For the CDR3, the DNA is TGTGCCAGTTCGGGACTAGCGGGGGGGCGCGAGCAGTACTTC. The chain carries TRBV6-5 and TRBJ2-7, with 16 nucleotides matching TRBD2. Germline V gene lookup returns CDR1 MNHEY and CDR2 SVGAGI. With V trimmed by 9 bases and J by 6 bases, 5 bases remained unmatched. This CDR3 is 14 amino acids long.

The chain is built from TRBV24-1 and TRBJ1-1, with 7 bases lining up with TRBD1. The CDR3 sequence is 12 residues long. The germline V gene encodes CDR1 KGHDR and CDR2 SFDVKD. V shed 4 bases and J 9 bases; nucleotides not matched to a gene: 4. The CDR3, as DNA: TGTGCCACCAGTGAGCGACAGGGCCAAGCTTTCTTT. Protein product: CATSERQGQAFF.

Only one count was recorded for this clone. The V gene is TRBV10-3, the J gene TRBJ2-3; 9 bases line up with TRBD1. Germline values: CDR1 ENHRY, CDR2 SYGVKD. The length of the CDR3 is 17 residues. Losses at the gene ends were 6 bases for V and 2 bases for J; bases not matched to a gene: 12. Here the CDR3 reads CAISYSTGTGITDTQYF. The CDR3 DNA is TGTGCCATCAGCTACTCAACCGGGACAGGGATCACAGATACGCAGTATTTT.

V is TRBV28 and J is TRBJ1-4, with TRBD1 identical over 8 bases. The germline V gene has CDR1 MDHEN and CDR2 SYDVKM. The CDR3 sequence is 16 residues long. The ends lost 5 bases at V and 7 bases at J; junction bases unmatched: 12. The CDR3 protein is CASSEFSDRDGEKLFF. For the CDR3, the DNA is TGTGCCAGCAGTGAATTTTCGGACAGGGACGGTGAAAAACTGTTTTTT.

The chain joins TRBV27 to TRBJ1-6; the D gene is possibly TRBD1 (6 bases). Germline V gives CDR1 MNHEY, CDR2 SMNVEV (reference sequence). Trimming pared 0 bases from V and 9 bases from J, leaving 15 bases between. The CDR3 covers 16 residues. DNA of the CDR3: TGTGCCAGCAGTTTATCGGGGGCCAAACCGGGTTCACCCCTCCACTTT. Translating it yields CASSLSGAKPGSPLHF.

The chain employs TRBV28 and TRBJ2-7, with 7 bases that match TRBD1. The CDR3 length is 15 residues. V trimming: 5 bases; J trimming: 2 bases; junction bases outside the gene matches: 9. Germline-derived CDR1 and CDR2 are MDHEN and SYDVKM. The CDR3 here is CASSPLTGSTYEQYF. CDR3 sequence (DNA): TGTGCCAGCAGTCCCCTGACAGGGTCTACCTACGAGCAGTACTTC. Full variable domain (missing parts from reference TRBV28 and TRBJ2-7): DVKVTQSSRYLVKRTGEKVFLECVQDMDHENMFWYRQDPGLGLRLIYFSYDVKMKEKGDIPEGYSVSREKKERFSLILESASTNQTSMYLCASSPLTGSTYEQYFGPGTRLTVT.

The rearrangement uses TRBV5-1 and TRBJ2-1; 9 positions agree with TRBD1. The J segment lost 8 bases and the V segment lost 5 bases, leaving 8 bases of the junction unmatched. Germline V gene sequence: CDR1 SGHRS, CDR2 YFSETQ. The CDR3 has 14 amino acids. The CDR3 sequence: CASRGQGTRDEQFF. The CDR3 DNA is TGCGCCAGCAGAGGACAGGGGACACGCGATGAGCAGTTCTTC.

This clone has just a few counts. The chain employs TRBV19 and TRBJ1-1; 7 bases align to TRBD1. The V gene end was trimmed by 2 bases and the J gene end by 2 bases; junction bases not matched to a gene: 14. Germline V CDR1 and CDR2: LNHDA, SQIVND (reference sequence). The CDR3 runs to 18 residues. The CDR3 DNA sequence: TGTGCCAGTAGTATAAGAGGGTTCGGGACAGCGCTAAACACTGAAGCTTTCTTT. Amino acid sequence: CASSIRGFGTALNTEAFF.

V and J are TRBV29-1 and TRBJ2-1, with 9 nucleotides matching TRBD2. Germline CDR1 is SQVTM and CDR2 is ANQGSEA. There are 16 residues in the CDR3. The junction had 18 bases not matched to a gene; V was cut back by 7 bases and J by 8 bases. The chain's CDR3 is CSGEISGTSLRYEQFF. In DNA form, the CDR3 reads TGCAGCGGCGAAATATCCGGGACTAGCCTGCGGTATGAGCAGTTCTTC.

The chain has TRBV24-1 and TRBJ2-5, with 10 nucleotides matching TRBD1. This CDR3 region has 15 residues. J lost 5 bases, V lost 2 bases, and 4 bases had no gene match. CDR1 is KGHDR, CDR2 SFDVKD, per germline. The chain's CDR3 is CATSDSTGGLETQYF. In DNA, the CDR3 is TGTGCCACCAGTGATTCGACAGGGGGCCTTGAGACCCAGTACTTC.

This rearrangement joins TRBV2 to TRBJ1-1; D is ambiguous. CDR3 length equals 12 residues. Germline V CDR1 and CDR2: SNHLY, FYNNEI. The V gene lost 6 bases and the J gene lost 7 bases, with 12 bases spanning the gap. CDR3 in DNA: TGTGCCAGCAGCCTGAGTGCGGGTGAAGCTTTCTTT. Its translation: CASSLSAGEAFF.

This clone was observed once. The V call is TRBV20-1, the J call TRBJ1-2; D gene uncertain. Germline V lookup: CDR1 DFQATT, CDR2 SNEGSKA (reference sequence). The CDR3 totals 14 residues. Trimming took 3 bases from V and 8 from J, leaving 19 bases between them. CDR3 protein: CSASWNSQKMGYTF. In DNA form, the CDR3 reads TGCAGTGCTAGTTGGAACAGCCAAAAAATGGGCTACACCTTC.

The chain carries TRBV14 and TRBJ1-2, with unresolved D. V shed 0 bases and J shed 4 bases, with 9 bases lying between them. CDR3 length: 14 amino acids. CDR1 is SGHDN, CDR2 FVKESK, per germline. The CDR3 DNA follows: TGTGCCAGCAGCCAAGATCTAGGGAGCTATGGCTACACCTTC. Amino acid sequence: CASSQDLGSYGYTF.

This chain joins TRBV5-4 and TRBJ2-7; tentative D call: TRBD2 (6 bases). V lost 3 bases and J 6 bases, leaving 22 bases between the germline ends. The length of the CDR3 is 16 residues. Germline CDR1 SGHNT, CDR2 YYREEE (reference sequence). The DNA for the CDR3 is TGTGCCAGCAGCTCCCCCCCCAGCGGGTCCCTCTCCGAGCAGTACTTC. It specifies CASSSPPSGSLSEQYF.

The chain recombines TRBV4-3 with TRBJ1-4, with 7 bases matching TRBD1. CDR3 length: 16 residues. V trimming: 2 bases; J trimming: 8 bases; junction bases outside the gene matches: 11. Germline-derived CDR1 and CDR2 are LGHNA and YSLEER. Here the CDR3 DNA reads TGCGCCAGCAGCCAATACAGGGCAGGGGGGCAGGAAAAACTGTTTTTT. Its protein product is CASSQYRAGGQEKLFF.

The genes are TRBV4-3 and TRBJ2-2; the match to TRBD1 covers 8 bases. The CDR3 is 17 amino acids. Per the germline V gene, CDR1 is LGHNA and CDR2 is YSLEER. J lost 1 base, V lost 1 base, and 5 bases had no gene match. CDR3 loop: CASSQALTGGNTGELFF. As DNA, the CDR3 is TGCGCCAGCAGCCAAGCATTAACAGGGGGGAACACCGGGGAGCTGTTTTTT.

This clone was seen only once. V usage is TRBV7-9 and J usage is TRBJ1-1; 10 positions match TRBD1. V shed 5 bases and J 5 bases; nucleotides not matched to a gene: 5. CDR3 size: 14 residues. CDR1 and CDR2 (germline): SEHNR, FQNEAQ (reference sequence). CDR3 region: CASSPGQGETEAFF. The CDR3 nucleotides read TGTGCCAGCAGCCCCGGACAGGGGGAGACTGAAGCTTTCTTT.

This rearrangement joins TRBV12-3 or TRBV12-4 to TRBJ1-4; D is unclear. V was shortened by 5 bases and J by 5 bases, with 9 bases between the two germline ends. The CDR3 loop spans 13 amino acids. The CDR3 DNA is TGTGCCAGCAGTGGGTCGCGGAATGAAAAACTGTTTTTT. This encodes CASSGSRNEKLFF.

The chain is built from TRBV15 and TRBJ1-2; D not resolved. CDR1 and CDR2 (germline): LNHNV, YYDKDF (reference sequence). V gave up 1 base and J gave up 2 bases, with 5 bases separating them. The CDR3 is 13 residues long. The CDR3 protein is CATSRAANYGYTF. The CDR3 bases are TGTGCCACCAGCAGAGCCGCGAACTATGGCTACACCTTC.

V and J are TRBV3-1 (or the pseudogene TRBV3-2) and TRBJ1-2, with D perhaps TRBD1 (6 bases). Trimming took 1 base from V and 3 from J, leaving 12 bases between them. Germline-derived CDR1 and CDR2 are LGHDT and YNNKEL (reference sequence). The CDR3 is 15 amino acids. The CDR3 protein is CASSQVAGAYYGYTF. The CDR3 DNA is TGTGCCAGCAGCCAAGTGGCAGGGGCTTACTATGGCTACACCTTC.

This clone has more than one count but fewer than ten. The CDR3 DNA reads TGTGCCAGCAGCTCCTACGACAGGGGAAGGTATGGCTACACCTTC. Protein: CASSSYDRGRYGYTF. The rearrangement links TRBV5-6 to TRBJ1-2; 8 bases line up with TRBD1. V lost 3 bases, J lost 5 bases, and 9 bases stayed unmatched. Germline CDR1 reads SGHDT; CDR2 reads YYEEEE. This CDR3 region has 15 residues.

This chain joins TRBV3-1 (or the pseudogene TRBV3-2) and TRBJ1-1; TRBD1 might be the D (5 bases). Trimming pared 0 bases from V and 6 bases from J, leaving 14 bases between. Germline lookup yields CDR1 LGHDT and CDR2 YNNKEL (reference sequence). The CDR3 loop spans 15 amino acids. The CDR3 DNA sequence: TGTGCCAGCAGCCAAGAAGAAGGGGTTCCGGCTGAAGCTTTCTTT. Translation: CASSQEEGVPAEAFF.

The V and J genes are TRBV5-1 and TRBJ1-2; 7 positions agree with TRBD1. Germline CDR1 SGHRS, CDR2 YFSETQ. The CDR3 sequence is 14 residues long. J was trimmed by 3 bases and V by 4 bases; bases with no gene match: 6. The CDR3 DNA reads as TGCGCCAGCAGCGAAGGACAGGCTTACTATGGCTACACCTTC. Residues: CASSEGQAYYGYTF.

The V gene is TRBV2, the J gene TRBJ1-2; no definite D call. The V gene's germline CDR1 is SNHLY and CDR2 FYNNEI. CDR3 size: 14 residues. Trimming left V 2 bases short and J 2 bases short, with 9 bases between. This CDR3 is CASSEQFPNYGYTF. The CDR3 DNA reads TGTGCCAGCAGTGAACAATTTCCCAACTATGGCTACACCTTC.

The J gene is TRBJ2-1, the V gene TRBV29-1, with D possibly matching TRBD2 (5 bases). V was clipped by 5 bases and J by 4 bases, with 21 bases between them. The CDR3 length is 16 residues. CDR1 SQVTM and CDR2 ANQGSEA come from the germline V gene. DNA for the CDR3: TGCAGCGTTCACCAAGGCGCTGGACGGGAATACAATGAGCAGTTCTTC. This gives the protein CSVHQGAGREYNEQFF.

This clone occurred once. This chain joins TRBV5-1 and TRBJ2-2, with D perhaps TRBD1 (6 bases). The germline gives CDR1 SGHRS, CDR2 YFSETQ. CDR3 length equals 15 residues. V lost 3 bases to trimming and J lost 1 base, with 10 bases between them. DNA for the CDR3: TGCGCCAGCAGCTCTCCGGGACAGAACACCGGGGAGCTGTTTTTT. This encodes CASSSPGQNTGELFF.

DNA for the CDR3: TGTGCCAGCAGCTTTATGGAGGGTAGCAATCAGCCCCAGCATTTT. This gives the protein CASSFMEGSNQPQHF. The genes are TRBV5-6 and TRBJ1-5, with D hard to call. This CDR3 is built from 15 residues. V lost 2 bases and J lost 0, with 9 bases in between. Germline V CDR1 and CDR2: SGHDT, YYEEEE. Full variable domain (missing parts from reference TRBV5-6 and TRBJ1-5): DAGVTQSPTHLIKTRGQQVTLRCSPKSGHDTVSWYQQALGQGPQFIFQYYEEEERQRGNFPDRFSGHQFPNYSSELNVNALLLGDSALYLCASSFMEGSNQPQHFGDGTRLSIL.

The chain recombines TRBV30 with TRBJ1-6; D is unclear. The V and J ends lost 3 bases and 0 bases respectively, with 9 bases between them. The CDR3 runs 15 residues. Germline V gene lookup returns CDR1 GTSNPN and CDR2 SVGIG (reference sequence). This CDR3 reads CAWRTPGSYNSPLHF. CDR3 nucleotide sequence: TGTGCCTGGAGGACCCCGGGCTCCTATAATTCACCCCTCCACTTT.

The chain couples TRBV3-1 (or the pseudogene TRBV3-2) to TRBJ2-5; D gene unclear. V lost 2 bases and J 2 bases, leaving 9 bases between the germline ends. The CDR3 contains 14 residues. Germline V gene data show CDR1 as LGHDT and CDR2 as YNNKEL (reference sequence). The chain's CDR3 is CASSQRVVQETQYF. The CDR3 region has the DNA TGTGCCAGCAGCCAACGAGTTGTACAAGAGACCCAGTACTTC.

The rearrangement links TRBV3-1 (or the pseudogene TRBV3-2) to TRBJ2-7; no clear D. CDR3 length equals 14 residues. The germline V gene has CDR1 LGHDT and CDR2 YNNKEL (reference sequence). Trimming pared 1 base from V and 4 bases from J, leaving 11 bases between. The CDR3 DNA reads TGTGCCAGCAGCCAAGGGCACCAGAGGTACGAGCAGTACTTC. This sequence encodes CASSQGHQRYEQYF.